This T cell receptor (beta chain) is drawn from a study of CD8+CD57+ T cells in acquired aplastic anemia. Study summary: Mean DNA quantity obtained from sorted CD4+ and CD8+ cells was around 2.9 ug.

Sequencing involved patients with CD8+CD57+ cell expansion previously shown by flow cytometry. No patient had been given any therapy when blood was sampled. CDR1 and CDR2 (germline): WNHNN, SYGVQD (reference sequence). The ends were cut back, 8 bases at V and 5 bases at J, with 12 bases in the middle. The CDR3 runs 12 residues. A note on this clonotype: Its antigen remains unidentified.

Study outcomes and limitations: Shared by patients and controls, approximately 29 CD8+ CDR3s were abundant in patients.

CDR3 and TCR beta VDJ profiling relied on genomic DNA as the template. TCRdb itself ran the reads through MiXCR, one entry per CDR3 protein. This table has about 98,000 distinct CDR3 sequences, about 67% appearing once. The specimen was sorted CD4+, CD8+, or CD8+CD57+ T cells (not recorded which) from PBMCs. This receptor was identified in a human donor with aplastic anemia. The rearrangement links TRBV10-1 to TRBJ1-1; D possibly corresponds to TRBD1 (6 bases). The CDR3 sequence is CASASGDTEAFF. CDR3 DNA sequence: TGCGCCAGCGCCTCAGGGGATACTGAAGCTTTCTTT.